The clone carrying this T cell receptor beta chain was detected many times. The data are from a study of T cells in Graves' hyperthyroidism and ophthalmopathy. Trimming removed 6 bases from V and 7 bases from J; junction bases left unmatched: 15. The germline V gene has CDR1 SNHLY and CDR2 FYNNEI. The CDR3 is 16 amino acids. The TCR beta CDR3 regions underwent amplification using RNA transcripts as the source. TCR CDR3 regions were first amplified by RT-PCR with HTBI primers. TCRdb redid the calling of the multiplex PCR reads with MiXCR, one entry per CDR3 protein. The sample has 600,000 or so distinct CDR3 sequences; approximately 15% are singletons. Patients having uncontrolled infection, another autoimmune disease, pregnancy or lactation were not included.

V is TRBV2 and J is TRBJ2-1; 7 positions match TRBD2. This receptor was taken from a woman between 18 and 29 years old with Graves' ophthalmopathy. Material: blood. CDR3 sequence reads: CASRVGEGRRINEQFF. CDR3 coding DNA: TGTGCCAGCAGGGTCGGGGAGGGGCGACGTATTAATGAGCAGTTCTTC.